Below are 13 T cell receptor beta chains sequenced from a single sample in a study of identical twins (TCRdb year 2016). Library prep was done by 5' RACE. For sequencing, an Illumina HiSeq 2000 was employed. TCRdb passed the public sequencing reads through fastp at Q25 and MiXCR, retaining productive beta sequences. One record per CDR3 amino acid sequence lists the most common genes and DNA. The sample table lists more than 1.5 million distinct CDR3 sequences, around a third of them with a count of one. Less than 0.35% of the sample belongs to the ten largest clones. The sample consisted of cord blood. These receptors all come from a newborn girl in good health.

The rearrangement uses TRBV25-1 and TRBJ1-6; 7 positions match TRBD1. Germline V gene lookup returns CDR1 MGHDK and CDR2 SYGVNS. J was trimmed by 10 bases and V by 6 bases; bases with no gene match: 9. This CDR3 region has 14 residues. CDR3 protein: CASSQGQTYSPLHF. The CDR3 DNA follows: TGTGCCAGCAGCCAGGGACAGACCTACTCACCCCTCCACTTT.

This clonotype was seen a single time. This chain joins TRBV3-1 and TRBJ1-1; D gene uncertain. This CDR3 is built from 16 residues. V was cut by 1 base and J by 1 base, with 13 bases left in between. Germline-derived CDR1 and CDR2 are LGHDT and YNNKEL (reference sequence). In nucleotides, the CDR3 is TGTGCCAGCAGCCAAGTTGATTGGAACACGAACACTGAAGCTTTCTTT. It codes for CASSQVDWNTNTEAFF.

The gene calls are TRBV10-3 and TRBJ2-1; TRBD2 aligns across 12 bases. Judging by the DNA end, TRBJ2-7 fits better; the J call may be wrong. The length of the CDR3 is 16 residues. Germline V gene sequence: CDR1 ENHRY, CDR2 SYGVKD. The chain's CDR3 is CAITTTSGGLYNEQYF. CDR3 sequence (DNA): TGTGCCATCACCACGACTAGCGGGGGACTCTACAATGAGCAGTACTTC.

As concerns this clonotype: The junction and the germline gene differ at one end; a read error may be behind it. The gene calls are TRBV5-5 and TRBJ2-7; D might be TRBD2 (7 bases). The CDR3 consists of 14 residues. From germline, CDR1 is SGHKS and CDR2 YYEKEE (reference sequence). Here the CDR3 DNA reads TGTGCCAGCAGCTTGAGGGGGGGCACCTACGAGCAGTCCTTC. As protein: CASSLRGGTYEQSF.

The chain's CDR3 is CASSPRNPGQHGYTF. CDR3 in DNA: TGTGCCAGCAGCCCACGAAATCCCGGCCAGCATGGCTACACCTTC. The gene calls are TRBV13 and TRBJ1-2, with D unresolved. Germline-derived CDR1 and CDR2 are PRHDT and FYEKMQ (reference sequence). The V end lost 5 bases, the J end lost 6 bases, and 19 bases lay between the germline ends. The CDR3 loop spans 15 amino acids.

The CDR3 sequence: CATNSGLAGGYTGELFF. CDR3 coding DNA: TGTGCCACAAACTCGGGACTAGCGGGGGGGTACACCGGGGAGCTGTTTTTT. The chain has TRBV10-3 and TRBJ2-2; 16 nucleotides align to TRBD2. Germline values: CDR1 ENHRY, CDR2 SYGVKD. With 10 bases clipped from V and 3 bases from J, the junction kept 8 bases outside the gene matches. The length of the CDR3 is 17 residues.

The rearrangement links TRBV27 to TRBJ2-1; 9 bases map to TRBD2. There are 15 residues in the CDR3. J gave up 6 bases and V 2 bases, and 5 bases lay outside the gene matches. Germline CDR1 and CDR2: MNHEY and SMNVEV (reference sequence). The CDR3 loop is CASSLASGGTNEQFF. CDR3 nucleotide sequence: TGTGCCAGCAGTTTAGCGAGCGGGGGGACCAATGAGCAGTTCTTC.

The J gene is TRBJ2-7, the V gene TRBV20-1; 9 bases map to TRBD2. In germline, CDR1 is DFQATT, CDR2 SNEGSKA (reference sequence). V lost 6 bases, J lost 0 bases, and 3 bases stayed unmatched. The CDR3 is 13 residues long. CDR3 region: CSAKAGGSYEQYF. The CDR3 nucleotides are TGCAGTGCAAAAGCGGGGGGCTCCTACGAGCAGTACTTC.

This clonotype was found a few times. The V call is TRBV20-1, the J call TRBJ1-2, with 8 bases identical to TRBD1. CDR1 and CDR2 from the germline V gene are DFQATT and SNEGSKA (reference sequence). CDR3 length: 13 amino acids. J was trimmed by 8 bases and V by 1 base; bases with no gene match: 6. The CDR3, as DNA: TGCAGTGCTAGAGTCGGACAGGGTTTAGGCTACACCTTC. It translates to CSARVGQGLGYTF.

This clonotype was observed many times. The chain uses TRBV7-2 and TRBJ1-1, with no clear D. The V and J ends lost 2 bases and 1 base respectively, with 11 bases between them. Germline values: CDR1 SGHTA, CDR2 FQGNSA. The CDR3 length is 15 residues. CDR3: CASSLRAGRNTEAFF. The CDR3 region has the DNA TGTGCCAGCAGCTTACGCGCTGGGCGGAACACTGAAGCTTTCTTT. The complete variable domain, with remaining parts taken from reference TRBV7-2 and TRBJ1-1, reads GAGVSQSPSNKVTEKGKDVELRCDPISGHTALYWYRQSLGQGLEFLIYFQGNSAPDKSGLPSDRFSAERTGGSVSTLTIQRTQQEDSAVYLCASSLRAGRNTEAFFGQGTRLTVV.

This clonotype was seen a handful of times. This CDR3 is CATSEGTSGRNEQFF. The CDR3 DNA follows: TGTGCCACCAGTGAGGGGACTAGCGGGAGGAATGAGCAGTTCTTC. The chain carries TRBV24-1 and TRBJ2-1; 15 bases fit TRBD2. This CDR3 has 15 residues. J gave up 7 bases and V 4 bases, and 1 base lay outside the gene matches. Germline V gene data show CDR1 as KGHDR and CDR2 as SFDVKD.

This clonotype appeared a single time. The chain recombines TRBV3-1 with TRBJ2-1, with 8 nucleotides matching TRBD1. CDR3 size: 16 residues. Germline V gives CDR1 LGHDT, CDR2 YNNKEL (reference sequence). Trimming at V came to 3 bases and at J to 2 bases, leaving 6 bases not matched to a gene. CDR3 sequence (DNA): TGTGCCAGCAGCCATTCTTCAGGGGGCACCTACAATGAGCAGTTCTTC. This encodes CASSHSSGGTYNEQFF.

The V call is TRBV27, the J call TRBJ2-2, with 8 positions matching TRBD2. Germline V gives CDR1 MNHEY, CDR2 SMNVEV (reference sequence). The junction had 5 bases not matched to a gene; V was cut back by 1 base and J by 4 bases. The CDR3 extends over 16 amino acids. The CDR3 sequence: CASSLLASGLTGELFF. In DNA form, the CDR3 reads TGTGCCAGCAGTTTATTGGCTAGCGGGCTCACCGGGGAGCTGTTTTTT.